Listed below are T cell receptor beta chains from one sample, sequenced in a study of T cell responses to AZD1222 COVID-19 vaccine. TCRdb's table, derived via immunoSEQ multiplex PCR, lists solely in-frame clones and lacks some. The table records about 160,000 clones, about nine tenths of them present only once. Sequencing used peripheral blood, obtained on day 0 of AZD1222 vaccination. Receptor source: an adult in good health. Both conserved end residues are trimmed from each CDR3. Size values are once, few and many counts, or a class for expanded clones, and some rows have none.

size	V	J	CDR3
.	TRBV6-5	TRBJ1-2	ASSYSSDRFYGYT
.	TRBV6-5	TRBJ1-6	ASSRDSYNSPLH
.	TRBV7-8	TRBJ2-3	ASSLATGGPGTDTQY
once	TRBV5-1	TRBJ1-2	ASSLGQGAAGYT
.	TRBV5-1	TRBJ1-3	ASSLSHGTDSGNTIY
.	TRBV5-1	TRBJ2-2	ASSFLAGGSNTGELF
.	TRBV29-1	TRBJ1-1	SVQNSLMNTEAF
many	TRBV29-1	TRBJ1-1	SASGTPNTEAF
.	TRBV11-1	TRBJ1-1	ASSFNENTEAF
once	TRBV4-3	TRBJ2-7	ASSFRLTSGETYEQY
.	TRBV19	TRBJ2-2	ASSSGTSGSKYGAGELF
.	TRBV27	TRBJ1-5	ASSLGSLTPQH
.	TRBV13	TRBJ1-2	ASRQQGTAFFYGYT
.	TRBV28	TRBJ1-1	ASSLRALNTEAF
.	TRBV12-3/TRBV12-4	TRBJ2-7	ASSPLEREQY
.	TRBV24-1	TRBJ1-2	ATRGGTVNYGYT
.	TRBV4-3	TRBJ1-2	ASSPSLDESGYT
.	TRBV2	TRBJ1-2	ASRNPGQGNYGYT
.	TRBV5-4	TRBJ2-5	ASSQQGASETQY
.	TRBV6-5	TRBJ2-1	ASRLAGGHNEQF